These 26 T cell receptor beta chains were all obtained from the same sample, sequenced in a study of blood T cell repertoires in COVID-19. The protocol was immunoSEQ multiplex PCR, while the TCRdb copy is restricted to in-frame clones and leaves out a portion. The sample lists about 59,000 clones; roughly 85% were seen once. The sequenced sample consisted of peripheral blood. The receptors derive from a human donor in a cohort sampled during active COVID-19.

The chain links TRBV6-2 or TRBV6-3 to TRBJ2-4; perhaps TRBD1 as D (6 bases). The V and J ends lost 6 bases and 4 bases respectively, with 16 bases between them. Germline V gene data show CDR1 as MNHEY and CDR2 as SVGEGT. The CDR3 is 15 residues long. The CDR3 DNA follows: TGTGCCAGCAGCCCCGCGAGGACAGAAAAAAACATTCAGTACTTC. Translating it yields CASSPARTEKNIQYF.

The CDR3, as DNA: TGTGCTAGTGGTTTGAGGGGGACTAGCGGGGACACAGATACGCAGTATTTT. This encodes CASGLRGTSGDTDTQYF. The chain couples TRBV12-5 to TRBJ2-3, with 13 bases lining up with TRBD2. This CDR3 comprises 17 residues. V lost 2 bases, J lost 2 bases, and 4 bases stayed unmatched. Germline V gene sequence: CDR1 LGHNT, CDR2 FRNRAP.

The chain employs TRBV5-8 and TRBJ2-3, with 8 bases lining up with TRBD1. Germline values: CDR1 SGHTS, CDR2 YDEGEE. The V gene end was trimmed by 0 bases and the J gene end by 2 bases; junction bases not matched to a gene: 2. The CDR3 has 15 residues. CDR3 DNA sequence: TGTGCCAGCAGCTTGGTTCAGGGGGCCACAGATACGCAGTATTTT. It specifies CASSLVQGATDTQYF. The full variable domain, in which reference TRBV5-8 and TRBJ2-3 provide the parts outside the CDR3, is EAGVTQSPTHLIKTRGQQATLRCSPISGHTSVYWYQQALGLGLQFLLWYDEGEERNRGNFPPRFSGRQFPNYSSELNVNALELEDSALYLCASSLVQGATDTQYFGPGTRLTVL.

The chain is built from TRBV11-2 and TRBJ2-7; D is undetermined. Germline V lookup: CDR1 SGHAT, CDR2 FQNNGV. This CDR3 is built from 11 residues. Trimming shortened V by 1 base and J by 4 bases, and 2 bases separated the two germline ends. The CDR3 reads CASSLAYEQYF. The CDR3 region has the DNA TGTGCCAGCAGCTTAGCTTACGAGCAGTACTTC.

The rearrangement uses TRBV7-2 and TRBJ2-3; weak D call: TRBD2 (5 bases). The V gene's germline CDR1 is SGHTA and CDR2 FQGNSA. The ends were cut back, 6 bases at V and 10 bases at J, with 14 bases in the middle. The CDR3 is 12 residues long. The CDR3 here is CASRARRGAQYF. In DNA form, the CDR3 reads TGTGCCAGCAGAGCTAGACGGGGTGCGCAGTATTTT.

This clone was seen a single time. This sequence joins TRBV5-4 and TRBJ2-5; 8 nucleotides agree with TRBD2. The CDR3 runs 15 residues. The V gene's germline CDR1 is SGHNT and CDR2 YYREEE (reference sequence). J was trimmed by 3 bases and V by 2 bases; bases with no gene match: 6. CDR3 sequence reads: CASSFPLAGKETQYF. CDR3 nucleotides: TGTGCCAGCAGCTTTCCTTTAGCGGGGAAAGAGACCCAGTACTTC.

The rearrangement uses TRBV7-2 and TRBJ2-1, with D tentatively TRBD2 (7 bases). Germline loops: CDR1 SGHTA, CDR2 FQGNSA. This CDR3 is 14 amino acids long. V was cut by 8 bases and J by 6 bases, with 17 bases left in between. CDR3 bases: TGTGCCAGCCACGAGGGGGGGGCGCCCAATGAGCAGTTCTTC. As protein: CASHEGGAPNEQFF.

The V call is TRBV2, the J call TRBJ2-1; possible D gene TRBD1, 6 bases. Germline lookup yields CDR1 SNHLY and CDR2 FYNNEI. The CDR3 loop spans 14 amino acids. Trimming left V 6 bases short and J 0 bases short, with 9 bases between. The CDR3 loop is CASSQGSSYNEQFF. Written as DNA, the CDR3 is TGTGCCAGCAGCCAGGGGAGCTCCTACAATGAGCAGTTCTTC.

This sequence joins TRBV10-3 and TRBJ2-7; 15 bases fit TRBD2. The CDR3 runs to 15 residues. V lost 7 bases, J lost 5 bases, and 6 bases stayed unmatched. Germline values: CDR1 ENHRY, CDR2 SYGVKD. CDR3 sequence reads: CAIMRTSGGADEQYF. The CDR3 nucleotides are TGTGCCATCATGCGGACTAGCGGGGGGGCGGACGAGCAGTACTTC.

In this sample, this clone turned up a few times. The chain employs TRBV7-9 and TRBJ2-7; no firm D call. Germline V lookup: CDR1 SEHNR, CDR2 FQNEAQ (reference sequence). V was pared by 5 bases and J by 0 bases, with 20 bases between. The CDR3 spans 17 residues. The CDR3 region has the DNA TGTGCCAGCAGCCCGGGTCCAACACGATCCCGCTCCTACGAGCAGTACTTC. Translated: CASSPGPTRSRSYEQYF.

The gene calls are TRBV21-1 and TRBJ2-3; TRBD2 is taken as the D call from the table, unchecked against the DNA. TRBV21-1 is an annotated pseudogene. The CDR3 extends over 15 amino acids. CDR3 sequence: CASSKVGGSTDTQYF. The CDR3 nucleotides are TGTGCCAGCAGCAAAGTCGGGGGGAGCACAGATACGCAGTATTTT.

This chain links TRBV6-2 or TRBV6-3 with TRBJ2-5, with no clear D. CDR3 length: 12 residues. Germline assignment: CDR1 MNHEY and CDR2 SVGEGT. V lost 5 bases to trimming and J lost 4 bases, with 8 bases between them. As DNA, the CDR3 is TGTGCCAGCAGTCCGGTACGAGAGACCCAGTACTTC. This translates into CASSPVRETQYF.

This clone was seen only once. This chain uses TRBV25-1 with TRBJ1-1; 8 positions match TRBD1. The CDR3 sequence is 14 residues long. The ends lost 6 bases at V and 0 bases at J; junction bases unmatched: 3. CDR1 is MGHDK and CDR2 is SYGVNS in the germline V gene. The CDR3 sequence: CASRKTGVNTEAFF. CDR3 coding DNA: TGTGCCAGCAGGAAGACAGGGGTGAACACTGAAGCTTTCTTT.

This chain links TRBV5-1 with TRBJ2-7; 9 bases line up with TRBD1. The CDR3 is 15 residues long. V was clipped by 0 bases and J by 3 bases; unmatched bases: 4. Germline assignment: CDR1 SGHRS and CDR2 YFSETQ. This chain's CDR3 is CASSLDTGGNYEQYF. CDR3 nucleotide sequence: TGCGCCAGCAGCTTGGATACAGGGGGCAACTACGAGCAGTACTTC.

The genes are TRBV5-4 and TRBJ2-2; 7 bases are shared with TRBD1. The CDR3 is made up of 14 amino acids. CDR1 SGHNT and CDR2 YYREEE come from the germline V gene (reference sequence). V trimming: 1 base; J trimming: 6 bases; junction bases outside the gene matches: 3. The CDR3 protein is CASSLTGDPGELFF. As DNA, the CDR3 is TGTGCCAGCAGCTTGACAGGGGACCCCGGGGAGCTGTTTTTT. The full variable domain, in which reference TRBV5-4 and TRBJ2-2 provide the parts outside the CDR3, is ETGVTQSPTHLIKTRGQQVTLRCSSQSGHNTVSWYQQALGQGPQFIFQYYREEENGRGNFPPRFSGLQFPNYSSELNVNALELDDSALYLCASSLTGDPGELFFGEGSRLTVL.

The CDR3 spells CASSPGLGQDTNYGYTF. DNA of the CDR3: TGTGCCAGCAGCCCTGGCCTGGGCCAGGATACTAACTATGGCTACACCTTC. The chain couples TRBV11-3 to TRBJ1-2; D is unclear. Trimming stripped 5 bases from V and 0 bases from J, with 19 bases between. CDR3 size: 17 residues. Germline V gives CDR1 SGHNT, CDR2 YENEEA.

The chain carries TRBV9 and TRBJ2-5; TRBD1 aligns across 12 bases. V shed 4 bases, J shed 1 base, and the junction held 20 bases outside the gene matches. The CDR3 covers 21 residues. Germline V gene data show CDR1 as SGDLS and CDR2 as YYNGEE. CDR3 DNA: TGTGCCAGCAGCCCTACGAGGGACAGGGGGCGCCTCATATCCCGCCAAGAGACCCAGTACTTC. It specifies CASSPTRDRGRLISRQETQYF. The full variable domain, completed using reference TRBV9 and TRBJ2-5, is DSGVTQTPKHLITATGQRVTLRCSPRSGDLSVYWYQQSLDQGLQFLIQYYNGEERAKGNILERFSAQQFPDLHSELNLSSLELGDSALYFCASSPTRDRGRLISRQETQYFGPGTRLLVL.

The V and J genes are TRBV6-5 and TRBJ2-7; D not resolved. The V gene lost 3 bases and the J gene lost 0 bases, with 12 bases spanning the gap. CDR1 is MNHEY, CDR2 SVGAGI, per germline. This CDR3 spans 15 amino acids. In nucleotides, the CDR3 is TGTGCCAGCAGTTATTACCAGGATAGCTCCTACGAGCAGTACTTC. It translates to CASSYYQDSSYEQYF.

The genes are TRBV12-5 and TRBJ2-5, with D possibly being TRBD1 (6 bases). V gave up 6 bases and J gave up 4 bases, with 15 bases separating them. CDR3 size: 14 residues. Germline assignment: CDR1 LGHNT and CDR2 FRNRAP. The CDR3 region has the DNA TGTGCTAGTGGCCAAAACAGGGTGGGAGAGACCCAGTACTTC. Encoded protein: CASGQNRVGETQYF. Combining the CDR3 with reference TRBV12-5 and TRBJ2-5 gives the whole variable domain DARVTQTPRHKVTEMGQEVTMRCQPILGHNTVFWYRQTMMQGLELLAYFRNRAPLDDSGMPKDRFSAEMPDATLATLKIQPSEPRDSAVYFCASGQNRVGETQYFGPGTRLLVL.

The chain has TRBV7-3 and TRBJ2-1; 10 bases match TRBD2. The CDR3 is 15 residues long. Germline CDR1 SGHTA, CDR2 FQGTGA. V lost 0 bases and J lost 4; bases outside the gene matches: 0. The CDR3 spells CASSLTAGGYNEQFF. The CDR3 DNA reads TGTGCCAGCAGCTTAACAGCGGGGGGGTACAATGAGCAGTTCTTC.

This chain links TRBV6-5 with TRBJ1-2; a weak D match, TRBD1 (6 bases). The CDR3 runs 15 residues. Germline loops: CDR1 MNHEY, CDR2 SVGAGI. V lost 0 bases to trimming and J lost 2 bases, with 10 bases between them. CDR3 protein: CASSYSYRENYGYTF. CDR3 nucleotides: TGTGCCAGCAGTTACTCGTACAGGGAGAACTATGGCTACACCTTC.

This clone has only one observation. The V gene is TRBV19, the J gene TRBJ2-5; perhaps TRBD1 as D (6 bases). CDR1 is LNHDA and CDR2 is SQIVND in the germline V gene (reference sequence). Deletions cut 11 bases from V and 1 base from J, with 20 bases between. The CDR3 is made up of 15 amino acids. The CDR3 is CAREGPNRVQETQYF. The DNA for the CDR3 is TGTGCCCGTGAGGGCCCGAACAGGGTCCAAGAGACCCAGTACTTC.

The CDR3 here is CASSFTGTGGLTTNEKLFF. DNA of the CDR3: TGTGCCAGCAGTTTCACCGGGACAGGGGGCCTCACAACTAATGAAAAACTGTTTTTT. The chain has TRBV2 and TRBJ1-4, with 12 bases fitting TRBD1. V was clipped by 5 bases and J by 0 bases; unmatched bases: 10. The CDR3 runs to 19 residues. Germline V CDR1 and CDR2: SNHLY, FYNNEI.

The CDR3 region has the DNA TGCGCCAGCAGCTCGGGGGTTGAAGATACGCAGTATTTT. Encoded protein: CASSSGVEDTQYF. This chain connects TRBV5-1 to TRBJ2-3; D perhaps matches TRBD2 (6 bases). CDR1 SGHRS and CDR2 YFSETQ come from the germline V gene. The germline V and J ends were trimmed by 3 bases and 5 bases, with 10 bases remaining between them. The CDR3 covers 13 residues.

The V and J genes are TRBV11-2 and TRBJ2-1, with a possible D match to TRBD2 (6 bases). CDR1 and CDR2 (germline): SGHAT, FQNNGV. Deletions cut 5 bases from V and 1 base from J, with 15 bases between. This CDR3 is 16 amino acids long. This CDR3 is CASSPLGTGSYNEQFF. CDR3 coding DNA: TGTGCCAGCAGCCCCCTCGGGACTGGGTCCTACAATGAGCAGTTCTTC.

This clone was seen a single time. The CDR3 sequence is CASSSKPGGLTGELFF. The CDR3 DNA reads TGTGCCAGCAGTAGCAAACCGGGGGGCTTAACCGGGGAGCTGTTTTTT. The chain uses TRBV27 and TRBJ2-2; D possibly corresponds to TRBD2 (7 bases). CDR1 MNHEY and CDR2 SMNVEV come from the germline V gene (reference sequence). There are 16 residues in the CDR3. V lost 5 bases and J 5 bases, leaving 18 bases between the germline ends.